The T cell receptor (beta chain) under discussion was sequenced for a study of cytomegalovirus exposure and HLA in healthy donors. Overall study context: Out of 170 million or so T cells, an earlier analysis found some 120 million unique TCR beta sequences in total.

Study-wide points: For most TCR beta V segments, an earlier analysis put the productive rate at about 87% or about 30% of the time. According to reports, the classifier identified cytomegalovirus status with high specificity and sensitivity.

Germline V CDR1 and CDR2: PRHDT, FYEKMQ (reference sequence). Trimming cost V 3 bases and J 7 bases; bases outside gene matches: 7. This CDR3 comprises 15 residues. This cohort consisted of healthy bone marrow donors. 13 Jbeta primers and 60 Vbeta primers were used for the PCR. The assay was immunoSEQ multiplex PCR, and TCRdb's table has in-frame clones only and misses some. This table has 200,000 or so clones, 80% to 85% appearing once. About this clone: Its antigen is currently unknown.

This rearrangement joins TRBV13 to TRBJ2-1, with 9 positions matching TRBD2. The sequence derives from a woman aged 18 to 35 in good health and CMV-seropositive. Sequencing was carried out using PBMCs. The CDR3 loop is CASSLRLAGRNEQFF. In DNA, the CDR3 is TGTGCCAGCAGCTTGAGGCTAGCGGGGCGAAATGAGCAGTTCTTC.